The rows below give T cell receptor beta chains drawn from one sample of a study of blood T cell repertoires in COVID-19. Assay: immunoSEQ multiplex PCR; the TCRdb copy retains only in-frame clones and omits some. The sample shows about 160,000 clones, about four fifths of them seen only once. The sequencing input was peripheral blood. The receptors stem from a woman aged 60 to 75 with COVID-19, enrolled during active disease. The CDR3 runs from the conserved cysteine through the conserved F or W. D genes are given only for firm matches. The size entry is marked missing in some rows and otherwise reads once, few, many or a size class.

>.|.|TRBV2|14|TRBJ2-2
CASSPGEVGGELFF
TGTGCCAGCAGTCCGGGGGAGGTTGGCGGGGAGCTGTTTTTT
>.|.|TRBV2|13|TRBJ1-4
CASSGDSREKLFF
TGTGCCAGCAGTGGGGACTCCAGGGAAAAACTGTTTTTT
>.|.|TRBV19|15|TRBJ1-2
CASSTTALGPYGYTF
TGTGCCAGTAGTACGACAGCCCTCGGGCCCTATGGCTACACCTTC
>.|.|TRBV20-1|13|TRBJ2-3
CSASSGATDTQYF
TGCAGTGCTAGTAGCGGAGCCACAGATACGCAGTATTTT
>.|.|TRBV28|15|TRBJ2-5
CASSFAGQTEETQYF
TGTGCCAGCAGTTTTGCGGGACAGACCGAAGAGACCCAGTACTTC
>.|.|TRBV28|16|TRBJ1-1
CASSFAAGLSNTEAFF
TGTGCCAGCAGTTTCGCCGCGGGACTCTCGAACACTGAAGCTTTCTTT
>.|once|TRBV5-5|18|TRBJ1-5
CASSSVTTGEPSNQPQHF
TGTGCCAGCAGCTCCGTAACTACAGGCGAACCCAGCAATCAGCCCCAGCATTTT
>.|.|TRBV9|14|TRBJ2-1
CASSPPGSYNEQFF
TGTGCCAGCAGCCCGCCGGGGTCGTACAATGAGCAGTTCTTC
>TRBD1|once|TRBV5-1|16|TRBJ2-2
CASSPDRGLGTGELFF
TGCGCCAGCAGCCCGGACAGGGGGCTGGGGACCGGGGAGCTGTTTTTT
>TRBD2|.|TRBV7-3|15|TRBJ2-3
CASSLMGLALDTQYF
TGTGCCAGCAGCTTAATGGGACTAGCGTTAGATACGCAGTATTTT
>TRBD1|.|TRBV29-1|12|TRBJ1-4
CSARTGREKLFF
TGCAGCGCCCGGACAGGGAGGGAAAAACTGTTTTTT
>TRBD2|.|TRBV7-9|18|TRBJ2-1
CASSLDYLTSGNDNEQFF
TGTGCCAGCAGCTTAGATTACCTAACTAGCGGGAACGACAATGAGCAGTTCTTC
>.|few|TRBV27|17|TRBJ1-5
CASRFGTGPHSNQPQHF
TGTGCCAGCAGGTTTGGAACAGGACCCCATAGCAATCAGCCCCAGCATTTT
>.|.|TRBV7-3|13|TRBJ2-1
CASSLFRDNEQFF
TGTGCCAGCAGCTTATTCAGGGACAATGAGCAGTTCTTC
>.|.|TRBV19|13|TRBJ1-2
CASSMGQGGGYTF
TGTGCCAGTAGTATGGGGCAGGGCGGCGGCTACACCTTC
>.|.|TRBV28|14|TRBJ1-4
CASSLGATNEKLFF
TGTGCCAGCAGTTTGGGAGCAACTAATGAAAAACTGTTTTTT
>.|.|TRBV7-2|11|TRBJ2-5
CASTSGETQYF
TGTGCCAGCACTTCGGGGGAGACCCAGTACTTC
>TRBD2|.|TRBV4-1|17|TRBJ2-2
CASSDPGGRYNTGELFF
TGCGCCAGCAGCGACCCGGGAGGTCGATACAACACCGGGGAGCTGTTTTTT
>TRBD2|few|TRBV30|20|TRBJ2-1
CAWSVRSRGEIAGVGDEQFF
TGTGCCTGGAGTGTACGATCCAGGGGGGAAATAGCGGGAGTAGGCGATGAGCAGTTCTTC
>TRBD1|.|TRBV18|15|TRBJ1-4
CASSLRQGRDEKLFF
TGTGCCAGCTCGCTCAGACAGGGTCGAGATGAAAAACTGTTTTTT
>.|.|TRBV7-3|14|TRBJ1-4
CASSPRDSDEKLFF
TGTGCCAGCAGCCCCCGGGATAGCGATGAAAAACTGTTTTTT
>TRBD2|.|TRBV5-1|15|TRBJ2-1
CASSLPGGGTNEQFF
TGCGCCAGCAGCTTGCCCGGGGGGGGCACAAATGAGCAGTTCTTC
>.|.|TRBV10-3|17|TRBJ1-1
CAISKSLEGSWSTEAFF
TGTGCCATCAGTAAGTCCTTGGAGGGGTCTTGGAGCACTGAAGCTTTCTTT
>TRBD1|.|TRBV19|15|TRBJ1-2
CASSMGQGAARGYTF
TGTGCCAGTAGTATGGGGCAGGGGGCCGCTCGCGGCTACACCTTC
>.|.|TRBV15|13|TRBJ1-6
CATGQTYNSPLHF
TGTGCCACCGGTCAGACTTATAATTCACCCCTCCACTTT
>.|.|TRBV19|16|TRBJ1-2
CASSDPGHYLKYGYTF
TGTGCCAGTAGTGACCCGGGACACTACCTCAAGTATGGCTACACCTTC
>TRBD1|.|TRBV6-6|13|TRBJ1-5
CASSSRGLQPQHF
TGTGCCAGCTCTAGCAGGGGGCTTCAGCCCCAGCATTTT
>.|.|TRBV7-9|12|TRBJ2-3
CAVRLAIDTQYF
TGTGCCGTACGGCTAGCGATAGATACGCAGTATTTT
>TRBD1|.|TRBV6-5|13|TRBJ2-5
CASSVGQGGTQYF
TGTGCCAGCAGCGTCGGACAGGGAGGGACCCAGTACTTC
>.|.|TRBV6-2/TRBV6-3|15|TRBJ1-3
CASSPHGEERNTIYF
TGTGCCAGCAGTCCCCATGGGGAGGAAAGAAACACCATATATTTT
>TRBD1|.|TRBV3-1/TRBV3-2|17|TRBJ1-5
CASSQGRGTPAEQPQHF
TGTGCCAGCAGCCAAGGCAGGGGGACCCCCGCCGAGCAGCCCCAGCATTTT